This record looks at one T cell receptor beta chain sequence and its context. The antigen this receptor binds is unknown. Germline is not matched at one junction end, which may reflect a read error. The data derive from a study of OX40 agonist ivuxolimab in advanced cancers. For the study in its entirety: The costimulatory receptor OX40 (CD134) was targeted by ivuxolimab, a fully human IgG2 agonistic monoclonal antibody. Intravenous ivuxolimab was administered to patients every 2 weeks at six dose levels: 0.01, 0.1, 0.3, 1.5, 3 and 10 mg/kg. Of the 50 or so patients in dose escalation, about 20 had hepatocellular carcinoma, approximately 15 had melanoma, 9 had renal cell carcinoma and 9 had head and neck cancer. A male proportion of nearly 85% and a mean age of 60 years, ranging from about 23 to 90, were recorded for the dose-escalation cohort. Patients were allowed to have had prior anti-PD-1, anti-PD-L1 or anti-CTLA-4 therapy, and approximately 41% of the dose-escalation patients had previously received checkpoint inhibitors. Partial responses were achieved by three dose-escalation patients, of whom one had hepatocellular carcinoma and two had cutaneous melanoma. The purpose of peripheral TCRbeta sequencing was to test whether ivuxolimab changed TCR sequence diversity and led to clonal T-cell expansion. The monotherapy dose-escalation portion (N of about 57 patients) of the phase I ivuxolimab trial is reported in the paper. The paper's findings and limits, for the study overall: After ivuxolimab, expanded clones were on average more numerous among CD8+ T cells than among CD4+ T cells. In partial responders in the 0.1-3.0 mg/kg groups, normalized peripheral clonal expansion was found to be among the lowest, especially among CD8+ T cells. The antigen specificity of the clonally expanded peripheral T cells was not determined. Low levels of normalized T-cell clonal expansion were also seen in some nonresponding patients. At doses of 0.1 to 3.0 mg/kg, clonal expansion of both CD4+ and CD8+ T cells in blood was seen between baseline and week 6.

Patients with autoimmune disease history or receiving systemic immunosuppression were excluded from the trial. Peripheral blood for TCR sequencing was drawn from every dose cohort at baseline, at cycle 4 day 1 and at cycle 7 day 1. The samples were taken from a phase I, first-in-human, multicenter, open-label dose-escalation trial of ivuxolimab. The trial enrolled adults with locally advanced or metastatic head and neck squamous cell, hepatocellular, melanoma or renal cell carcinoma. Before TCR sequencing, CD4+ T cells and CD8+ T cells were sorted from peripheral blood as separate populations. Genomic DNA was isolated from the sorted cells so that the TCRbeta CDR3 region could be sequenced. The immunoSEQ Assay was used to sequence the TCRbeta CDR3 regions. In TCRdb, the immuneACCESS table is reduced to in-frame sequences with V and J assigned. These tables do not hold every clone; where another copy was compared, an unresolved V gene accounts for under half, and the others remain unexplained. Counted in this sample were tens of thousands of clones; about 90% of them appeared once. The ten most abundant clones make up about 20% of the sample.

Sequences were derived from CD4+ or CD8+ T cells sorted from blood, sampled in a trial of the OX40 agonist ivuxolimab. The receptor's source is an adult with an advanced solid tumor such as melanoma, head and neck, liver or kidney cancer.

The CDR3 reads CASSLSAGDEQFF. The DNA is TGTGCTAGCAGCTTATCGGCAGGGGATGAGCAGTTCTTC. The V gene is TRBV7-7 and the J gene is TRBJ2-1; TRBD1 is possibly the D segment (6 matching bases). From the germline V gene (reference sequence), CDR1 is SSHAT and CDR2 is FNYEAQ. Including cysteine and phenylalanine, the CDR3 has 13 amino acids. Solely the CDR3 DNA is kept, with 39 bases framed from the first base.